These T cell receptor beta chains were read from a single sample in a study of T cells in Graves' hyperthyroidism and ophthalmopathy. TCRdb passed the multiplex PCR reads through MiXCR, listing each CDR3 protein once. The sample includes some 350,000 distinct CDR3 sequences, approximately 15% of them seen just once. Source material: blood. These receptors originate from a woman between 18 and 29 years old with Graves' hyperthyroidism that later progressed to Graves' ophthalmopathy. Both conserved end residues are part of each CDR3. D genes are given only for firm matches.

J	V	D	CDR3
TRBJ2-5	TRBV6-2/TRBV6-3	TRBD2	CASSLPQGAGGETQYF
TRBJ2-3	TRBV12-3/TRBV12-4	-	CASSWGRKDTQYF
TRBJ2-5	TRBV6-2/TRBV6-3	TRBD2	CASRGWEGQTQYF
TRBJ2-5	TRBV7-9	TRBD2	CASSLLVGLAGETQYF
TRBJ2-7	TRBV7-9	TRBD2	CASSHDTSGRLYEQYF
TRBJ2-7	TRBV20-1	-	CSASNTGTYEQYF
TRBJ2-1	TRBV13	TRBD2	CASRMGLAVYNEQFF
TRBJ2-7	TRBV18	-	CASSPGPHGPYEQYF
TRBJ2-1	TRBV7-8	TRBD2	CASSLGLAGGPRNEQFF
TRBJ1-2	TRBV15	-	CATSREGRDGYTF